These 11 T cell receptor beta chains were sequenced from one sample in a study of T cells in Graves' hyperthyroidism and ophthalmopathy. There were TCR beta CDR3 regions amplified from RNA transcripts. TCR CDR3 regions were first amplified by RT-PCR with HTBI primers. TCRdb reprocessed the multiplex PCR reads via MiXCR and lists one record per CDR3 protein. The top ten hold roughly 8% of the sample, which has fewer than 550,000 distinct CDR3 sequences, 15% to 18% seen once. The specimen sequenced was blood. Receptors were obtained from a woman between 18 and 29 years old with Graves' hyperthyroidism.

This clonotype was recorded a few times. This chain's CDR3 is CASSPSPRETQYF. The CDR3 DNA reads TGTGCCAGCTCACCCAGTCCGAGAGAGACCCAGTACTTC. The chain employs TRBV18 and TRBJ2-5; no clear D. Looked up from germline, CDR1 is KGHSH and CDR2 is LQKENI. V lost 3 bases and J 4 bases, leaving 9 bases between the germline ends. The CDR3 has 13 amino acids.

This clonotype has at least ten counts. The V and J genes are TRBV7-3 and TRBJ2-1; D gene unclear. The germline V gene has CDR1 SGHTA and CDR2 FQGTGA. Trimming pared 1 base from V and 5 bases from J, leaving 6 bases between. The length of the CDR3 is 13 residues. CDR3 protein: CASSLSIHNEQFF. The CDR3 nucleotides read TGTGCCAGCAGCTTAAGCATCCACAATGAGCAGTTCTTC.

This clonotype occurred many times. J is TRBJ2-5 and V is TRBV24-1, with 7 positions matching TRBD1. Per germline, CDR1 KGHDR and CDR2 SFDVKD. The ends lost 3 bases at V and 5 bases at J; junction bases unmatched: 5. The CDR3 covers 14 residues. The CDR3 DNA follows: TGTGCCACCAGTGATCCCGACAGGGTTGAGACCCAGTACTTC. It codes for CATSDPDRVETQYF.

Note on this clonotype: One end of the junction is discordant with germline, which a read error may explain. V gene TRBV7-6 combines with J gene TRBJ2-7, with D perhaps being TRBD1 or TRBD2 (5 bases each). Germline CDR1 is SGHVS and CDR2 is FNYEAQ. The CDR3 runs 18 residues. Written as DNA, the CDR3 is TGTGCCTGCAGCTTAGGGACGATCGGGGCAAAAGTTGACTACGAGCAGTACTTC. It codes for CACSLGTIGAKVDYEQYF.

This clonotype was seen repeatedly, ten times or more. V and J are TRBV7-9 and TRBJ2-7, with 10 bases that match TRBD2. There are 15 residues in the CDR3. Germline loops: CDR1 SEHNR, CDR2 FQNEAQ (reference sequence). V gave up 5 bases and J gave up 2 bases; unmatched junction bases: 6. CDR3 sequence: CASSPPSGGAYEQYF. The CDR3 DNA follows: TGTGCCAGCAGCCCGCCCAGCGGGGGGGCCTACGAGCAGTACTTC.

The rearrangement joins TRBV6-1 to TRBJ1-2, with a tentative D call TRBD1 (5 bases). The CDR3 sequence is 15 residues long. Trimming removed 5 bases from V and 3 bases from J, with 16 bases in between. Germline V lookup: CDR1 MNHNS, CDR2 SASEGT. The CDR3 loop reads CASSRQSSAHYGYTF. The CDR3 DNA sequence: TGTGCCAGCAGTAGACAGTCCTCCGCTCACTATGGCTACACCTTC.

This clonotype has at least ten counts. The chain couples TRBV7-3 to TRBJ2-5; no firm D call. Germline V gives CDR1 SGHTA, CDR2 FQGTGA. V gave up 5 bases and J gave up 1 base, with 14 bases separating them. CDR3 length: 15 amino acids. The CDR3 loop reads CASSLLGQRQETQYF. The CDR3 DNA is TGTGCCAGCAGCCTTCTTGGTCAACGCCAAGAGACCCAGTACTTC.

The chain has TRBV7-2 and TRBJ1-2, with unresolved D. The germline V gene has CDR1 SGHTA and CDR2 FQGNSA. V lost 5 bases and J 3 bases, leaving 10 bases between the germline ends. The CDR3 has 13 amino acids. CDR3 in DNA: TGTGCCAGCAGCAACGAGCTTGACTATGGCTACACCTTC. It codes for CASSNELDYGYTF.

This clonotype has ten or more counts. The CDR3 region has the DNA TGTGCCAGCAGCTTAAGGGGCAGGGGAGAGGAAAAACTGTTTTTT. Its translation is CASSLRGRGEEKLFF. This chain uses TRBV13 with TRBJ1-4; a weak D match, TRBD1 (6 bases). The CDR3 runs 15 residues. V was clipped by 2 bases and J by 8 bases, with 15 bases between them. CDR1 PRHDT and CDR2 FYEKMQ come from the germline V gene (reference sequence). Variable domain in full (rest from reference TRBV13 and TRBJ1-4): AAGVIQSPRHLIKEKRETATLKCYPIPRHDTVYWYQQGPGQDPQFLISFYEKMQSDKGSIPDRFSAQQFSDYHSELNMSSLELGDSALYFCASSLRGRGEEKLFFGSGTQLSVL.

This clonotype was seen ten or more times. V and J are TRBV11-2 and TRBJ1-2; D perhaps matches TRBD1 (5 bases). CDR1 and CDR2 (germline): SGHAT, FQNNGV. The CDR3 runs 16 residues. V lost 3 bases, J lost 5 bases, and 19 bases lay in between. Here the CDR3 reads CASSFSPSPREYGYTF. DNA of the CDR3: TGTGCCAGCAGCTTTAGCCCCTCCCCCAGGGAATATGGCTACACCTTC.

This clonotype was detected ten times or more. The rearrangement links TRBV30 to TRBJ1-1; a possible D gene is TRBD1 (6 bases). This CDR3 has 16 residues. Germline CDR1 GTSNPN, CDR2 SVGIG (reference sequence). The V end lost 1 base, the J end lost 1 base, and 16 bases lay between the germline ends. CDR3 sequence (DNA): TGTGCCTGGAGTGCTTCCAGGGGAGGGGAGAACACTGAAGCTTTCTTT. It specifies CAWSASRGGENTEAFF.